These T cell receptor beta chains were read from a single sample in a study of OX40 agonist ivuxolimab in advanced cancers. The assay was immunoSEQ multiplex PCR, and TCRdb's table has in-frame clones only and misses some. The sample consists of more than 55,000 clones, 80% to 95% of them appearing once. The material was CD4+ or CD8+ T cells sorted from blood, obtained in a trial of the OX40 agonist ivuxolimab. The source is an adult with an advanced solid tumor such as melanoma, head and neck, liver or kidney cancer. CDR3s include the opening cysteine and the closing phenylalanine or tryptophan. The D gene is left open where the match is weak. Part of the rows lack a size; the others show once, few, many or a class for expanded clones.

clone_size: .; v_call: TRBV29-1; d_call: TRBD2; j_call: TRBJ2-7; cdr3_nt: TGCAGCGTTGAAGGACTAGCGGGAGGTCGGAACGAGCAGTACTTC; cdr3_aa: CSVEGLAGGRNEQYF
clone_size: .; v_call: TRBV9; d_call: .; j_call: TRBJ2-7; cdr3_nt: TGTGCCAGCAGCAATAAACCTGGGAAGGAGACTCTCTACGAGCAGTACTTC; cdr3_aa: CASSNKPGKETLYEQYF
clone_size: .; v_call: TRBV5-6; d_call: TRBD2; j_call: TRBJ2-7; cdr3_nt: TGTGCCAGCAGCTTGGGACTGGGACTATCTGGCTACGAGCAGTACTTC; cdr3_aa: CASSLGLGLSGYEQYF
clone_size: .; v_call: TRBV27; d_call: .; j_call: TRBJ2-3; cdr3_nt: TGTGCCAGCAGTTCCTTCGGCACCCTCACAGATACGCAGTATTTT; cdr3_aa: CASSSFGTLTDTQYF
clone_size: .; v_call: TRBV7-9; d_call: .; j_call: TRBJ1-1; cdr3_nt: TGTGCCAGCAGCTCCGGAATCATGGGACACCCCCTAGCTTTCTTT; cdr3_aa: CASSSGIMGHPLAFF
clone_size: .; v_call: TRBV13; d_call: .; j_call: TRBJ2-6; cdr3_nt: TGTGCCAGCAGCCCCGCGATAGGGGGGGCAACCTCTGGGGCCAACGTCCTGACTTTC; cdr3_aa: CASSPAIGGATSGANVLTF
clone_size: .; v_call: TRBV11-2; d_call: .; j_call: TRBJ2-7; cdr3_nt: TGTGCCAGCAGCTTAGCGGGGGGCGCCTACGAGCAGTACTTC; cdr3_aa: CASSLAGGAYEQYF
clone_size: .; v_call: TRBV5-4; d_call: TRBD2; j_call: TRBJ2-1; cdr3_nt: TGTGCCAGCAGCTTGGGGACTAGCGGGTACTCCTACAATGAGCAGTTCTTC; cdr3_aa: CASSLGTSGYSYNEQFF
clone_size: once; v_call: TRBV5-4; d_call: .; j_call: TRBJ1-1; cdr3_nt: TGTGCCAGCAGCGTGGGGGTGAGCACTGAAGCTTTCTTT; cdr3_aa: CASSVGVSTEAFF
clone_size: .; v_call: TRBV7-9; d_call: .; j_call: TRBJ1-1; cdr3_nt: TGTGCCAGCAGCCCCTTGGGAAGAGGGGCCCCTGAAGACACTGAAGCTTTCTTT; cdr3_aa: CASSPLGRGAPEDTEAFF
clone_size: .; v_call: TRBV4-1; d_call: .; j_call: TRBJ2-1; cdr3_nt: TGCGCCAGCAGCCAAGCAGCAGCGGACACTTACAATGAGCAGTTCTTC; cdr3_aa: CASSQAAADTYNEQFF
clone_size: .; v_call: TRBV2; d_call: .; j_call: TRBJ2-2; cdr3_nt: TGTGCCAGCTATACTTTACGATCCCCGAACACCGGGGAGCTGTTTTTT; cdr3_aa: CASYTLRSPNTGELFF
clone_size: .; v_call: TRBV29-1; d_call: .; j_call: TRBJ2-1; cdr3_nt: TGCAGCGTCGGGCCCGTCGCCGCCGAGGTGGGCAATGAGCAGTTCTTC; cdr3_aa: CSVGPVAAEVGNEQFF
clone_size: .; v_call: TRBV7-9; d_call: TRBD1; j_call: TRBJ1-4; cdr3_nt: TGTGCCAGCAGCTTAGCCTCGGACAGGGGGAATGAAAAACTGTTTTTT; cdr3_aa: CASSLASDRGNEKLFF
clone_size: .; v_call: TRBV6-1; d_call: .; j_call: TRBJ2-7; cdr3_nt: TGTGCCAGCAGTGATCTCCACGAGCAGTACTTC; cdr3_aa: CASSDLHEQYF
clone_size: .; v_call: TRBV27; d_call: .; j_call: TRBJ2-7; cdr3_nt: TGTGCCAGCAGTTTATCGGTCCAGCATCCCTACGAGCAGTACTTC; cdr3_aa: CASSLSVQHPYEQYF
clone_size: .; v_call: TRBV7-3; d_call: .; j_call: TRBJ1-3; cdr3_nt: TGTGCCAGCAGCTTAACGGGGGACCCCTCTGGAAACACCATATATTTT; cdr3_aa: CASSLTGDPSGNTIYF
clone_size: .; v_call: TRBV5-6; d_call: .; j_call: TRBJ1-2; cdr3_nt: TGTGCCAGCAGCCCAGGACAGATGAACTATGGCTACACCTTC; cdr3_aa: CASSPGQMNYGYTF
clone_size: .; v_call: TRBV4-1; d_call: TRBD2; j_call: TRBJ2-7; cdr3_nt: TGCGCCAGCAGCCAAGAGCCAGGACTAGCGGACGAGCAGTACTTC; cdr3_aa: CASSQEPGLADEQYF
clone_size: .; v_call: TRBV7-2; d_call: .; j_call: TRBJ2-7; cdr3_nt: TGTGCCAGCAGCTTCCTAGGGACCTCCTACGAGCAGTACTTC; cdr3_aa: CASSFLGTSYEQYF
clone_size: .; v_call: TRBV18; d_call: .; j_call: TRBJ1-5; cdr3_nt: TGTGCCAGCTCACCCGAGGGATATAGCAATCAGCCCCAGCATTTT; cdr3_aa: CASSPEGYSNQPQHF
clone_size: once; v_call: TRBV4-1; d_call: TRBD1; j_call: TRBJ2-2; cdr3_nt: TGCGCCAGCAGCTCACCAGGGGGCAGTGACACCGGGGAGCTGTTTTTT; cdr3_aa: CASSSPGGSDTGELFF
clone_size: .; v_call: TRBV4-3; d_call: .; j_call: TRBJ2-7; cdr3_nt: TGCGCCAGCAGCCAAGATAAGGGGATCTCCTACGAGCAGTACTTC; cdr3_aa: CASSQDKGISYEQYF
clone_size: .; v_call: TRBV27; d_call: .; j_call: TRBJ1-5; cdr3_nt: TGTGCCAGCAGTTTGGACAGTAAAAGGCCCCAGCATTTT; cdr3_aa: CASSLDSKRPQHF
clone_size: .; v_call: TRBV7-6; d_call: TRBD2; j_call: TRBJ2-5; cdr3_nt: TGTGCCAGCAGTTTAGAAGCGGAGCGGGAGGAGACCCAGTACTTC; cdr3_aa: CASSLEAEREETQYF
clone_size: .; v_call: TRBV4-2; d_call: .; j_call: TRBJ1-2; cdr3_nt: TGTGCCAGCAGCCAAGATCCTGGGCAGGTAAACTATGGCTACACCTTC; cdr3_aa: CASSQDPGQVNYGYTF
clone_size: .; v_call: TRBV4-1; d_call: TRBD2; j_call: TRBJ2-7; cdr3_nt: TGCGCCAGCAGCCCCCTAAGCGGGAGCTACGAGCAGTACTTC; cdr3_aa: CASSPLSGSYEQYF
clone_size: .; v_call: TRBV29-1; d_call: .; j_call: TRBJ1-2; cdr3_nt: TGCAGCGTTGAAGCGGCAGGGGCCATCTATGGCTACACCTTC; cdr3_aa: CSVEAAGAIYGYTF
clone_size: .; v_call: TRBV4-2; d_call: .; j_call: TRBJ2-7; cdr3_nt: TGTGCCAGCAGCCAAGACTACGAGCAGTACTTC; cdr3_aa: CASSQDYEQYF
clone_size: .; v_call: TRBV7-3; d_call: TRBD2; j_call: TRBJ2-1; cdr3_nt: TGTGCCAGCAGCCGACTAGCGGGGGATGAGCAGTTCTTC; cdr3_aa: CASSRLAGDEQFF
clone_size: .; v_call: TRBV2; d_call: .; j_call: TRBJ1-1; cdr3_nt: TGTGCCAGCAGTCCGGACAGACTCACTGAAGCTTTCTTT; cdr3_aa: CASSPDRLTEAFF
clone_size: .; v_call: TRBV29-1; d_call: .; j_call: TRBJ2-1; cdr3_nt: TGCAGCGGATTCCCGGGCTTTTCCTACAATGAGCAGTTCTTC; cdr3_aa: CSGFPGFSYNEQFF
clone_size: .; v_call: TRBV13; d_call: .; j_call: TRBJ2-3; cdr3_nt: TGTGCCAGCAGCTTAGTGACAGATACGCAGTATTTT; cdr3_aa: CASSLVTDTQYF
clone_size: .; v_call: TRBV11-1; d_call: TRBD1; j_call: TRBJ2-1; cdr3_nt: TGTGCCAGCCGGCCGGACAGGGAGTACAATGAGCAGTTCTTC; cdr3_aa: CASRPDREYNEQFF
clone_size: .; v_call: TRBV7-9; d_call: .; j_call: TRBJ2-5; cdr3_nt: TGTGCCAGCAGCCTCGGGGGAGGCAAAGAGACCCAGTACTTC; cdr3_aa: CASSLGGGKETQYF
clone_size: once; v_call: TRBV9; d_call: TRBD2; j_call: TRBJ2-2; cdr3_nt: TGTGCCAGCAGCGTAGAGGTAGCGGGGGGCCTTAACACCGGGGAGCTGTTTTTT; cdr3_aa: CASSVEVAGGLNTGELFF
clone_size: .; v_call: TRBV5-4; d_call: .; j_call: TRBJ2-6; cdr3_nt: TGTGCCAGCAGCGACGATTTCTCTGGGGCCAACGTCCTGACTTTC; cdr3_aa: CASSDDFSGANVLTF
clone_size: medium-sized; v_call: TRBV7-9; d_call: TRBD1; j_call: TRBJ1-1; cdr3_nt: TGTGCCAGTGAGACAGGGGGGTACACTGAAGCTTTCTTT; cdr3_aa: CASETGGYTEAFF
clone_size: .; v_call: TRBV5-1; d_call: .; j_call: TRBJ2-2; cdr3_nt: TGCGCCAGCAGCAATAATGGGGAGCTGTTTTTT; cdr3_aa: CASSNNGELFF
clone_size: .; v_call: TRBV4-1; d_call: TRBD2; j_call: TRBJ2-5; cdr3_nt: TGCGCCAGCAGCCCCCCCGGGGGGCAAGAGACCCAGTACTTC; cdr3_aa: CASSPPGGQETQYF
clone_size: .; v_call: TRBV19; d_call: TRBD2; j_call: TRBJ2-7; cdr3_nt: TGTGCCAGTAGTATCGGGACTAGCGGGACCTACGAGCAGTACTTC; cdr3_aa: CASSIGTSGTYEQYF
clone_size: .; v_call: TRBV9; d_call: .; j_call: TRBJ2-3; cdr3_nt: TGTGCCAGCAGCGTAGTAGGGGGCACAGATACGCAGTATTTT; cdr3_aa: CASSVVGGTDTQYF
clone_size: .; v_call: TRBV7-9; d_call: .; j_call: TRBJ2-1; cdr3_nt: TGTGCCAGCAGCTTAGCGGGTCTACCAAATGAGCAGTTCTTC; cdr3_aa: CASSLAGLPNEQFF
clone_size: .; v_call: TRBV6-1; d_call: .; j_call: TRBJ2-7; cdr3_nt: TGTGCCAGCAATACAGGTAGCCCTTATAACGAGCAGTACTTC; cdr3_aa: CASNTGSPYNEQYF
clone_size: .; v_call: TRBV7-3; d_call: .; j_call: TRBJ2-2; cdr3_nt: TGTGCCAGCAGCTCGAATGACGGGGAGCTGTTTTTT; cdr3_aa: CASSSNDGELFF
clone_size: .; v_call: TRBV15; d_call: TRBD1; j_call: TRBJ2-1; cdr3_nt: TGTGCCACCAGCAGGAACCGGGACAGGGCCTACAATGAGCAGTTCTTC; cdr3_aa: CATSRNRDRAYNEQFF